This T cell receptor (beta chain) was identified during a study of blood T cell repertoires in COVID-19. About the research overall: Some COVID-19 samples were acute and others convalescent; all came from the United States, Italy and Spain. Sources were T cells, B-cell-depleted T cells, or PBMCs; the material itself was cDNA or gDNA.

The V gene lost 4 bases and the J gene lost 2 bases, with 11 bases spanning the gap. The germline CDR1 and CDR2 sequences are SGHRS and YFSETQ. The CDR3 has 14 residues. As handled by the study authors: Estimates of nucleated cell counts were drawn from the amplification of reference gene primers. The protocol was immunoSEQ multiplex PCR, while the TCRdb copy is restricted to in-frame clones and leaves out a portion. The DNA was the basis for D and trimming; V, J and clone size are from that table. The sample includes approximately 230,000 clones, approximately 83% seen only once; the top ten take about 8.1%.

This receptor was taken from a man older than 75 with acute or convalescent COVID-19. V is TRBV5-1 and J is TRBJ2-3; D call uncertain. Sequencing was carried out using peripheral blood. In DNA, the CDR3 is TGCGCCAGCAGCCGCAGCGCGACCACAGATACGCAGTATTTT. Its protein product is CASSRSATTDTQYF. Together with reference TRBV5-1 and TRBJ2-3, the CDR3 gives the full variable domain: KAGVTQTPRYLIKTRGQQVTLSCSPISGHRSVSWYQQTPGQGLQFLFEYFSETQRNKGNFPGRFSGRQFSNSRSEMNVSTLELGDSALYLCASSRSATTDTQYFGPGTRLTVL.